Following are 28 T cell receptor beta chains from one sample sequenced in a study of shared clonotypes between healthy human individuals. Generated by immunoSEQ multiplex PCR, the TCRdb table keeps only in-frame clones and is missing some. Among 2 million to 2.5 million clones listed, just over 90% were seen once. Sequencing was carried out using naive CD4+ T cells from PBMCs. Subset reported: CD45RA+ positively selected. These receptors were obtained from a man between 18 and 35 years old in good health. Some clones in this sample may be carry-over from other donors' samples.

CDR3 bases: TGTGCCAGCAGCGCGACTAGCGGGAGATCCTACAATGAGCAGTTCTTC. Amino acid sequence: CASSATSGRSYNEQFF. The rearrangement links TRBV7-9 to TRBJ2-1, with 12 nucleotides matching TRBD2. Trimming at V came to 5 bases and at J to 1 base, leaving 3 bases not matched to a gene. Germline V gene lookup returns CDR1 SEHNR and CDR2 FQNEAQ (reference sequence). The CDR3 totals 16 residues.

V and J are TRBV15 and TRBJ2-7; perhaps D is TRBD1 or TRBD2 (5 bases each). The V end was cut by 2 bases, the J end by 2 bases, with 13 bases between. Germline V gene sequence: CDR1 LNHNV, CDR2 YYDKDF (reference sequence). The length of the CDR3 is 15 residues. For the CDR3, the DNA is TGTGCCACCAGCAGAACCTCCGGGGCCCCCTACGAGCAGTACTTC. Its protein product is CATSRTSGAPYEQYF.

The chain links TRBV5-1 to TRBJ1-1; D perhaps matches TRBD1 (6 bases). The CDR3 is 15 residues long. Germline V gene lookup returns CDR1 SGHRS and CDR2 YFSETQ. Trimming took 0 bases from V and 1 from J, leaving 10 bases between them. Written as DNA, the CDR3 is TGCGCCAGCAGCTTGGTAACAGGGCAGAACACTGAAGCTTTCTTT. This translates into CASSLVTGQNTEAFF.

Concerning this clone itself: The same CDR3 can be traced to other DNA sequences in this sample. This rearrangement joins TRBV7-9 to TRBJ2-7, with D unclear. This CDR3 contains 14 residues. Trimming shortened V by 1 base and J by 0 bases, and 7 bases separated the two germline ends. The germline CDR1 and CDR2 sequences are SEHNR and FQNEAQ (reference sequence). DNA for the CDR3: TGTGCCAGCAGCTTAGGGGCAGCCTCCTACGAGCAGTACTTC. Translating gives CASSLGAASYEQYF.

The J gene is TRBJ2-1, the V gene TRBV6-6; D assignment may be TRBD1 or TRBD2 (5 bases each). Per germline, CDR1 MNHNY and CDR2 SVGAGI (reference sequence). Trimming removed 2 bases from V and 8 bases from J, with 16 bases in between. The CDR3 length is 15 residues. CDR3 bases: TGTGCCAGCAGTTACCCGGGGAGTGTGGGGGATGAGCAGTTCTTC. This translates into CASSYPGSVGDEQFF.

This sequence joins TRBV5-1 and TRBJ2-1; TRBD2 matches 12 bases. This CDR3 is built from 15 residues. CDR1 is SGHRS, CDR2 YFSETQ, per germline. With V trimmed by 4 bases and J by 6 bases, 5 bases remained unmatched. CDR3 sequence reads: CASSGGLAGLNEQFF. The CDR3 DNA follows: TGCGCCAGCAGCGGGGGACTAGCGGGTCTCAATGAGCAGTTCTTC.

About this clone: One end of the junction fails to match germline, which may point to a read error. V gene TRBV6-5 combines with J gene TRBJ1-3; a weak D match, TRBD1 (6 bases). The CDR3 totals 15 residues. CDR1 is MNHEY, CDR2 SVGAGI, per germline. In nucleotides, the CDR3 is TGTGCCAGCAGTCCCGGAGGACAGATAGGAAGCACCATATATTTT. Translated, it gives CASSPGGQIGSTIYF.

The DNA for the CDR3 is TGTGCCAGCAGTTTATTACAGGGAGCTGAAGCTTTCTTT. This translates into CASSLLQGAEAFF. The chain joins TRBV28 to TRBJ1-1, with a possible D match to TRBD1 (6 bases). The CDR3 totals 13 residues. V was trimmed by 1 base and J by 6 bases, leaving 9 bases between them. Germline values: CDR1 MDHEN, CDR2 SYDVKM. The full variable domain, rest sourced from reference TRBV28 and TRBJ1-1, is DVKVTQSSRYLVKRTGEKVFLECVQDMDHENMFWYRQDPGLGLRLIYFSYDVKMKEKGDIPEGYSVSREKKERFSLILESASTNQTSMYLCASSLLQGAEAFFGQGTRLTVV.

The chain is built from TRBV5-1 and TRBJ1-5; D call uncertain. This CDR3 is built from 14 residues. CDR1 and CDR2 from the germline V gene are SGHRS and YFSETQ. V was trimmed by 4 bases and J by 6 bases, leaving 14 bases between them. The chain's CDR3 is CASSVDGLVQPQHF. The CDR3 DNA reads TGCGCCAGCAGCGTGGACGGTCTGGTTCAGCCCCAGCATTTT. The whole variable domain, filled in from reference TRBV5-1 and TRBJ1-5, reads KAGVTQTPRYLIKTRGQQVTLSCSPISGHRSVSWYQQTPGQGLQFLFEYFSETQRNKGNFPGRFSGRQFSNSRSEMNVSTLELGDSALYLCASSVDGLVQPQHFGDGTRLSIL.

This clone was seen a few times. The same CDR3 arises from other DNA sequences in this sample as well. V usage is TRBV7-9 and J usage is TRBJ1-1, with a possible D match to TRBD1 (5 bases). Germline assignment: CDR1 SEHNR and CDR2 FQNEAQ (reference sequence). Trimming cost V 3 bases and J 2 bases, with 7 bases left between them. There are 13 residues in the CDR3. The CDR3 spells CASSFDSNTEAFF. The CDR3 DNA is TGTGCCAGCAGCTTCGACAGCAACACTGAAGCTTTCTTT.

The chain carries TRBV7-9 and TRBJ1-6; perhaps TRBD1 as D (6 bases). The V end was cut by 4 bases, the J end by 13 bases, with 14 bases between. CDR1 and CDR2 from the germline V gene are SEHNR and FQNEAQ (reference sequence). The CDR3 has 13 residues. In DNA form, the CDR3 reads TGTGCCAGCAGCTGGGGGGCAGGCTCTCCCCTCCACTTT. Its protein is CASSWGAGSPLHF.

The rearrangement links TRBV11-1 to TRBJ2-6, with TRBD2 as a possible D gene (6 bases). The length of the CDR3 is 19 residues. Looked up from germline, CDR1 is SGHAT and CDR2 is FQDESV (reference sequence). Trimming took 4 bases from V and 1 from J, leaving 20 bases between them. The CDR3 region is CASSSPLSGPRSGANVLTF. CDR3 nucleotide sequence: TGTGCCAGCAGCTCCCCCCTAAGCGGGCCGCGTTCTGGGGCCAACGTCCTGACTTTC.

The chain links TRBV2 to TRBJ1-3; D is unclear. The CDR3 runs 14 residues. Trimming stripped 7 bases from V and 2 bases from J, with 12 bases between. Germline CDR1 and CDR2: SNHLY and FYNNEI. This CDR3 is CASISGFAGNTIYF. The CDR3 nucleotides are TGTGCCAGCATCTCGGGGTTCGCTGGAAACACCATATATTTT.

J is TRBJ1-4 and V is TRBV19; TRBD1 agrees at 8 bases. Per germline, CDR1 LNHDA and CDR2 SQIVND (reference sequence). The CDR3 runs to 14 residues. V lost 4 bases, J lost 6 bases, and 4 bases stayed unmatched. In DNA form, the CDR3 reads TGTGCCAGTAGTACAACAGGGGGATATGAAAAACTGTTTTTT. Encoded protein: CASSTTGGYEKLFF.

Notes on this clone: A read error may produce the germline difference seen at one junction end. Here the CDR3 reads CASSRGQSLDF. In DNA, the CDR3 is TGTGCCAGCAGCAGGGGACAAAGTTTAGACTTC. The V gene is TRBV7-9, the J gene TRBJ2-4, with D perhaps TRBD1 (6 bases). From germline, CDR1 is SEHNR and CDR2 FQNEAQ (reference sequence). The CDR3 covers 11 residues.

The J gene is TRBJ2-7, the V gene TRBV18; D not resolved. Trimming shortened V by 3 bases and J by 5 bases, and 5 bases separated the two germline ends. The V gene's germline CDR1 is KGHSH and CDR2 LQKENI. The CDR3 is 11 amino acids. CDR3 sequence reads: CASSPDHEQYF. The CDR3, as DNA: TGTGCCAGCTCACCTGATCACGAGCAGTACTTC.

With respect to this clone: At one end, the junction sequence differs from germline, possibly due to a read error. The gene calls are TRBV28 and TRBJ1-2; 7 bases are a match to TRBD1. Per the germline V gene, CDR1 is MDHEN and CDR2 is SYDVKM. This CDR3 comprises 9 residues. The CDR3 sequence is CAAGKTGPF. The CDR3 DNA follows: TGTGCCGCAGGGAAGACAGGGCCCTTC.

The chain couples TRBV12-5 to TRBJ2-3; 7 bases map to TRBD2. The CDR3 contains 16 residues. The V gene's germline CDR1 is LGHNT and CDR2 FRNRAP. With V trimmed by 2 bases and J by 7 bases, 12 bases remained unmatched. The CDR3 DNA is TGTGCTAGTGGTTTGTCGTTAACGGGAGGTTTAAATACGCAGTATTTT. As protein: CASGLSLTGGLNTQYF.

This clone has just one count. This chain links TRBV29-1 with TRBJ2-2; 11 bases are shared with TRBD2. Germline CDR1 and CDR2: SQVTM and ANQGSEA. The CDR3 has 16 amino acids. The ends lost 5 bases at V and 6 bases at J; junction bases unmatched: 11. The CDR3 sequence: CSVLGLLAGDPGELFF. DNA of the CDR3: TGCAGCGTTTTGGGATTACTAGCGGGAGACCCCGGGGAGCTGTTTTTT.

A few counts support this clone. This sample includes further DNA sequences coding for the same CDR3. V is TRBV5-1 and J is TRBJ2-3; D not resolved. This CDR3 spans 12 amino acids. Trimming stripped 4 bases from V and 0 bases from J, with 3 bases between. Germline assignment: CDR1 SGHRS and CDR2 YFSETQ. CDR3 loop: CASSLSTDTQYF. The CDR3 bases are TGCGCCAGCAGCCTTAGCACAGATACGCAGTATTTT.

The genes are TRBV5-3 and TRBJ2-1; 12 nucleotides line up with TRBD2. TRBV5-3 is filed as an ORF, its function uncertain. V lost 1 base to trimming and J lost 9 bases; unmatched junction nucleotides: 8. The CDR3 runs to 16 residues. This CDR3 reads CARSLSLAGGPTEQFF. The CDR3 DNA sequence: TGTGCCAGAAGCTTGTCCCTAGCGGGAGGGCCTACTGAGCAGTTCTTC.

J is TRBJ2-7 and V is TRBV28, with 8 bases that match TRBD2. Germline CDR1 reads MDHEN; CDR2 reads SYDVKM. V trimming: 10 bases; J trimming: 0 bases; junction bases outside the gene matches: 11. The CDR3 sequence is 15 residues long. CDR3 sequence reads: CATKTQRELSYEQYF. CDR3 DNA: TGTGCCACCAAAACCCAGCGGGAGCTCTCCTACGAGCAGTACTTC. The variable domain in full, with the rest retrieved from reference TRBV28 and TRBJ2-7, is DVKVTQSSRYLVKRTGEKVFLECVQDMDHENMFWYRQDPGLGLRLIYFSYDVKMKEKGDIPEGYSVSREKKERFSLILESASTNQTSMYLCATKTQRELSYEQYFGPGTRLTVT.

The chain employs TRBV5-1 and TRBJ1-3; no definite D call. The CDR3 loop spans 14 amino acids. V gave up 4 bases and J gave up 8 bases, with 16 bases separating them. Germline lookup yields CDR1 SGHRS and CDR2 YFSETQ. CDR3 bases: TGCGCCAGCAGCCCGGAAAAGGGATTGGACACCATATATTTT. Translation: CASSPEKGLDTIYF.

The chain uses TRBV29-1 and TRBJ2-5; possible D gene TRBD2, 5 bases. The germline CDR1 and CDR2 sequences are SQVTM and ANQGSEA. Trimming stripped 5 bases from V and 2 bases from J, with 12 bases between. The CDR3 spans 13 residues. CDR3 DNA sequence: TGCAGCGTTCGAGCGTCGGGACAAGAGACCCAGTACTTC. This sequence encodes CSVRASGQETQYF.

J is TRBJ2-2 and V is TRBV28; no definite D call. The CDR3 is made up of 12 amino acids. The germline V and J ends were trimmed by 11 bases and 6 bases, with 13 bases remaining between them. The V gene's germline CDR1 is MDHEN and CDR2 SYDVKM. The CDR3, as DNA: TGTGCCGGCGGCGTCCTCTCCGGGGAGCTGTTTTTT. This translates into CAGGVLSGELFF.

The V and J genes are TRBV4-1 and TRBJ1-3; D gene unclear. This CDR3 comprises 15 residues. Germline V gene data show CDR1 as MGHRA and CDR2 as YSYEKL. Trimming took off 0 bases at V and 0 bases at J, with 6 bases between the two ends. The chain's CDR3 is CASSQETYSGNTIYF. CDR3 nucleotides: TGCGCCAGCAGCCAAGAGACATACTCTGGAAACACCATATATTTT.

V usage is TRBV7-2 and J usage is TRBJ2-7; 7 bases align to TRBD1. V gave up 3 bases and J gave up 2 bases; unmatched junction bases: 10. Germline CDR1 reads SGHTA; CDR2 reads FQGNSA. This CDR3 is built from 16 residues. CDR3 loop: CASSFTPTGLPYEQYF. In DNA, the CDR3 is TGTGCCAGCAGCTTTACCCCGACAGGGCTACCCTACGAGCAGTACTTC.

The rearrangement joins TRBV6-6 to TRBJ2-7, with D hard to call. Trimming took 2 bases from V and 1 from J, leaving 9 bases between them. This CDR3 region has 14 residues. Germline CDR1 MNHNY, CDR2 SVGAGI (reference sequence). The CDR3 here is CASSYTRFSYEQYF. CDR3 DNA sequence: TGTGCCAGCAGTTACACCCGGTTTTCCTACGAGCAGTACTTC.